This T cell receptor beta chain was captured by sequencing in a study of T cell repertoires in cytomegalovirus infection. The wider study: From public TCR beta signatures came an indication of both CMV infection and matching HLA type. Study results and caveats: The ex vivo response was dominated by HLA-C-restricted CMV-specific TCR beta clonotypes.

MiXCR, run by TCRdb on the reads, gives a single entry per CDR3 protein. The data contain hundreds of thousands of distinct CDR3 sequences, more than 8% of them seen just once; the ten biggest clones take up over 3.5%. The germline gives CDR1 LGHNA, CDR2 YNFKEQ. The length of the CDR3 is 17 residues. The junction had 11 bases not matched to a gene; V was cut back by 4 bases and J by 3 bases. A few counts support this clonotype. Its matching antigen is unknown. What was sequenced was PBMCs. The chain employs TRBV4-2 and TRBJ2-3; 9 nucleotides align to TRBD1. The TCR sequence derives from a human donor in good health (CMV status not recorded). Some clones in this sample may be carry-over from other donors' samples. In nucleotides, the CDR3 is TGTGCCAGCAGCCCTGGTGCGGGACAGGGATCAACAGATACGCAGTATTTT. Protein product: CASSPGAGQGSTDTQYF.